These T cell receptor beta chains were read from a single sample in a study of blood T cells in healthy people across ages. Each CDR3 protein gets one entry after TCRdb re-called the 5' RACE reads with MiXCR. The sample has over 1,500,000 distinct CDR3 sequences, approximately 50% seen once. Material for sequencing was blood. These TCRs come from a woman aged 40 to 50 in good health. The CDR3 runs from the conserved cysteine through the conserved F or W. A D gene is named only where the DNA matches it firmly. Size tells how often a clone was seen (once, few, many) or the class of an expanded clone, and some rows leave it out.

>.|TRBV27|TRBD2|TRBJ2-3
CASSSPRTSGGTLTDTQYF
TGTGCCAGCAGTTCCCCCAGGACTAGCGGGGGTACCCTCACAGATACGCAGTATTTT
>.|TRBV9|.|TRBJ2-5
CASSATQAKLKETQYF
TGTGCCAGCAGCGCGACGCAGGCCAAATTGAAAGAGACCCAGTACTTC
>.|TRBV7-9|.|TRBJ2-7
CASSLNSPYEQYF
TGTGCCAGCAGCTTAAATAGTCCCTACGAGCAGTACTTC
>many|TRBV7-2|.|TRBJ2-3
CASSLGLGDTQYF
TGTGCCAGCAGCTTAGGCCTCGGGGATACGCAGTATTTT
>.|TRBV20-1|.|TRBJ2-7
CSARDRDRLSYEQYF
TGCAGTGCTAGAGATCGTGACCGATTATCCTACGAGCAGTACTTC
>many|TRBV7-9|.|TRBJ1-2
CASSLPGLYGYTF
TGTGCCAGCAGCTTACCCGGACTCTATGGCTACACCTTC
>.|TRBV2|.|TRBJ1-2
CASSEGTALPRNYGYTF
TGTGCCAGCAGTGAAGGGACAGCATTACCCCGAAACTATGGCTACACCTTC
>.|TRBV28|.|TRBJ2-1
CASSLRSAVYNEQFF
TGTGCCAGCAGTTTGCGCTCGGCGGTTTACAATGAGCAGTTCTTC
>.|TRBV7-2|.|TRBJ2-7
CASSLGSGVPYEQYF
TGTGCCAGCAGCTTAGGTTCGGGGGTGCCCTACGAGCAGTACTTC
>.|TRBV4-3|.|TRBJ2-5
CASSQVGSQETQYF
TGCGCCAGCAGCCAAGTGGGCAGTCAAGAGACCCAGTACTTC
>.|TRBV7-6|.|TRBJ1-5
CASSLEGEFNQPQHF
TGTGCCAGCAGTTTAGAGGGGGAATTCAATCAGCCCCAGCATTTT
>few|TRBV20-1|.|TRBJ2-1
CSARDLYSTDNEQFF
TGCAGTGCTAGAGATCTTTACAGCACAGACAATGAGCAGTTCTTC
>.|TRBV5-1|.|TRBJ2-3
CASSLRPEDTDTQYF
TGCGCCAGCAGCTTGAGGCCGGAAGACACAGATACGCAGTATTTT
>.|TRBV5-1|.|TRBJ1-2
CASSGTRGYTF
TGCGCCAGCAGCGGGACTCGTGGCTACACCTTC
>.|TRBV13|TRBD1|TRBJ2-5
CASSVDRGIETQYF
TGTGCCAGCAGCGTCGACAGGGGAATTGAGACCCAGTACTTC
>.|TRBV25-1|.|TRBJ1-2
CASSDYPGRGPDYGYTF
TGTGCCAGCAGTGATTACCCGGGACGGGGGCCCGACTATGGCTACACCTTC
>.|TRBV2|.|TRBJ2-3
CASLLGGFSTDTQYF
TGTGCCAGCCTCCTCGGCGGCTTTAGCACAGATACGCAGTATTTT
>few|TRBV20-1|.|TRBJ2-1
CSASGGPSSSGEQFF
TGCAGTGCTAGCGGGGGGCCGAGTTCTTCGGGTGAGCAGTTCTTC
>.|TRBV29-1|.|TRBJ2-3
CSVERTLQDTQYF
TGCAGCGTTGAACGGACTCTCCAAGATACGCAGTATTTT
>few|TRBV29-1|.|TRBJ2-1
CSAAAPSYNEQFF
TGCAGCGCCGCGGCCCCCTCCTACAATGAGCAGTTCTTC
>few|TRBV7-2|.|TRBJ1-2
CASSLAEIGYTF
TGTGCCAGCAGCTTAGCGGAAATAGGCTACACCTTC
>.|TRBV6-5|.|TRBJ1-2
CASSPSGGSPFRGYTF
TGTGCCAGCAGTCCCAGTGGGGGCAGTCCGTTCCGTGGCTACACCTTC
>.|TRBV4-2|TRBD1|TRBJ1-2
CASSLSGTGGYTF
TGTGCCAGCAGCCTGAGTGGGACAGGCGGCTACACCTTC
>.|TRBV20-1|.|TRBJ1-6
CSASGGIPSSYNSPLHF
TGCAGTGCTAGCGGCGGGATCCCCAGCTCCTATAATTCACCCCTCCACTTT
>.|TRBV20-1|TRBD1|TRBJ2-5
CSAVGTGDGGVGETQYF
TGCAGTGCTGTCGGGACAGGGGATGGAGGGGTGGGGGAGACCCAGTACTTC
>.|TRBV4-1|.|TRBJ2-3
CASSQGLGVMVTDTQYF
TGCGCCAGCAGCCAAGGTCTCGGGGTAATGGTCACAGATACGCAGTATTTT
>few|TRBV28|.|TRBJ2-5
CASRPLRELGTQYF
TGTGCCAGCAGGCCTCTCCGGGAGCTAGGGACCCAGTACTTC